At least ten counts were recorded for the clone carrying this T cell receptor (beta chain). TCRdb itself ran the 5' RACE reads through MiXCR, one entry per CDR3 protein. Of hundreds of thousands of distinct CDR3 sequences detected, approximately 19% appear once; the ten largest clones hold 21%. This entry comes from a study of T-cell memory formation after mild COVID-19. J gave up 9 bases and V 1 base, and 12 bases lay outside the gene matches. In germline, CDR1 is SGHRS, CDR2 YFSETQ. The CDR3 extends over 16 amino acids. The receptor's source is a young man who had mild COVID-19 (a few samples of this study predate the infection). Cell type and time point are not known. Sequencing was carried out using PBMCs or a T cell subset sorted from them (not recorded which). This chain connects TRBV5-1 to TRBJ2-1, with 8 bases fitting TRBD2. CDR3 sequence: CASSLRSGGAVGEQFF. CDR3 sequence (DNA): TGCGCCAGCAGCTTGAGGTCGGGGGGGGCCGTTGGTGAGCAGTTCTTC.